These T cell receptor beta chains were read from a single sample in a study of shared clonotypes between healthy human individuals. Sequencing used immunoSEQ multiplex PCR; TCRdb keeps in-frame clones, though not all of them. The data contain some 2,100,000 clones, about 92% of them singletons. What was sequenced was naive CD8+ T cells from PBMCs. Receptors originate from a man younger than 30 in good health. Some clones in this sample may be carry-over from other donors' samples. Both conserved end residues are part of each CDR3. The D gene is left open where the match is weak. Clone size is stated in some rows and not others, as once, few, many or a class when expanded.

v_gene: TRBV6-6
d_gene: -
abundance: once
j_gene: TRBJ2-7
CDR3aa: CASSPGTASYEQYF
CDR3nt: TGTGCCAGCAGTCCCGGGACTGCCTCCTACGAGCAGTACTTC

v_gene: TRBV7-9
d_gene: -
abundance: -
j_gene: TRBJ2-2
CDR3aa: CASSFQGVGELFF
CDR3nt: TGTGCCAGCAGCTTCCAGGGCGTCGGGGAGCTGTTTTTT

v_gene: TRBV19
d_gene: -
abundance: -
j_gene: TRBJ1-4
CDR3aa: CASSIPDATNEKLFF
CDR3nt: TGTGCCAGTAGTATACCAGACGCAACTAATGAAAAACTGTTTTTT

v_gene: TRBV9
d_gene: TRBD1
abundance: -
j_gene: TRBJ2-3
CDR3aa: CASSVGTGVPDTQYF
CDR3nt: TGTGCCAGCAGCGTAGGGACAGGGGTTCCAGATACGCAGTATTTT

v_gene: TRBV19
d_gene: -
abundance: -
j_gene: TRBJ2-3
CDR3aa: CASSPRLRDTQYF
CDR3nt: TGTGCCAGTAGTCCAAGGTTAAGAGATACGCAGTATTTT

v_gene: TRBV27
d_gene: -
abundance: -
j_gene: TRBJ2-7
CDR3aa: CASSLISGEGYEQYF
CDR3nt: TGTGCCAGCAGTCTTATATCCGGGGAAGGGTACGAGCAGTACTTC

v_gene: TRBV5-1
d_gene: -
abundance: -
j_gene: TRBJ1-1
CDR3aa: CASSLKLGEAFF
CDR3nt: TGCGCCAGCAGCTTGAAGCTGGGAGAAGCTTTCTTT

v_gene: TRBV7-3
d_gene: -
abundance: -
j_gene: TRBJ1-1
CDR3aa: CASSLTYRDEAFF
CDR3nt: TGTGCCAGCAGCTTAACGTATCGAGATGAAGCTTTCTTT

v_gene: TRBV4-1
d_gene: TRBD1
abundance: -
j_gene: TRBJ2-7
CDR3aa: CASSQRMGDRVEQYF
CDR3nt: TGCGCCAGCAGCCAAAGGATGGGGGACAGGGTGGAGCAGTACTTC

v_gene: TRBV2
d_gene: -
abundance: -
j_gene: TRBJ2-7
CDR3aa: CASSELGAHSSYEQYF
CDR3nt: TGTGCCAGCAGTGAACTGGGGGCTCATAGCTCCTACGAGCAGTACTTC

v_gene: TRBV9
d_gene: -
abundance: -
j_gene: TRBJ1-1
CDR3aa: CASSRAGGWDTEAFF
CDR3nt: TGTGCCAGCAGCCGTGCGGGGGGCTGGGACACTGAAGCTTTCTTT

v_gene: TRBV11-2
d_gene: -
abundance: -
j_gene: TRBJ2-3
CDR3aa: CASSPAGLSTDTQYF
CDR3nt: TGTGCCAGCAGCCCAGCGGGCCTTAGCACAGATACGCAGTATTTT

v_gene: TRBV27
d_gene: TRBD2
abundance: -
j_gene: TRBJ2-1
CDR3aa: CASSLLAGNYNEQFF
CDR3nt: TGTGCCAGCAGTTTACTAGCGGGAAATTACAATGAGCAGTTCTTC

v_gene: TRBV4-1
d_gene: -
abundance: -
j_gene: TRBJ2-2
CDR3aa: CASSQVVGRGLGGELFF
CDR3nt: TGCGCCAGCAGCCAAGTCGTCGGCAGGGGATTAGGCGGGGAGCTGTTTTTT

v_gene: TRBV27
d_gene: -
abundance: -
j_gene: TRBJ2-1
CDR3aa: CASSLMTGSEQFF
CDR3nt: TGTGCCAGCAGTTTAATGACAGGATCTGAGCAGTTCTTC

v_gene: TRBV5-1
d_gene: -
abundance: -
j_gene: TRBJ2-7
CDR3aa: CASSFLGYEQYF
CDR3nt: TGCGCCAGCAGCTTCCTCGGGTACGAGCAGTACTTC

v_gene: TRBV28
d_gene: -
abundance: -
j_gene: TRBJ1-2
CDR3aa: CASSLPSAGPFNGYTF
CDR3nt: TGTGCCAGCAGTCTACCCTCGGCAGGGCCTTTCAATGGCTACACCTTC

v_gene: TRBV19
d_gene: -
abundance: once
j_gene: TRBJ2-7
CDR3aa: CASSAFGAPYEQYF
CDR3nt: TGTGCCAGTAGCGCTTTCGGGGCTCCCTACGAGCAGTACTTC

v_gene: TRBV13
d_gene: -
abundance: -
j_gene: TRBJ2-3
CDR3aa: CASSLGLSASGTDTQYF
CDR3nt: TGTGCCAGCAGCTTAGGCCTGTCGGCTAGCGGCACAGATACGCAGTATTTT

v_gene: TRBV7-2
d_gene: -
abundance: once
j_gene: TRBJ2-5
CDR3aa: CASSPVRGGQETQYF
CDR3nt: TGTGCCAGCAGCCCCGTCCGGGGCGGCCAAGAGACCCAGTACTTC

v_gene: TRBV27
d_gene: -
abundance: -
j_gene: TRBJ2-1
CDR3aa: CASTSVNNEQFF
CDR3nt: TGTGCCAGCACCTCCGTTAACAATGAGCAGTTCTTC

v_gene: TRBV30
d_gene: -
abundance: -
j_gene: TRBJ2-7
CDR3aa: CAWSPTGYEQYF
CDR3nt: TGTGCCTGGAGTCCCACAGGGTACGAGCAGTACTTC

v_gene: TRBV28
d_gene: TRBD2
abundance: -
j_gene: TRBJ2-7
CDR3aa: CASSLPGLAHEQYF
CDR3nt: TGTGCCAGCAGTTTGCCGGGACTAGCCCACGAGCAGTACTTC

v_gene: TRBV9
d_gene: TRBD2
abundance: -
j_gene: TRBJ2-1
CDR3aa: CASSDSGRATEQFF
CDR3nt: TGTGCCAGCAGCGACAGCGGGAGGGCCACTGAGCAGTTCTTC